This T cell receptor (beta chain) appears in the sequencing data of a study of blood T cell repertoires in COVID-19. At the level of the study: Some COVID-19 samples were acute and others convalescent; all came from the United States, Italy and Spain. Sources were T cells, B-cell-depleted T cells, or PBMCs; the material itself was cDNA or gDNA.

Trimming removed 1 base at V and 1 base at J, with 10 bases between. Germline-derived CDR1 and CDR2 are MDHEN and SYDVKM. The CDR3 covers 15 residues. In the source study's methods: Amplified reference gene primers provided the basis for estimating nucleated cell counts. TCRdb keeps only in-frame clones here, not all; method: immunoSEQ multiplex PCR. That table is the source of V, J and clone size, and D and trimming were worked out from the DNA. The profile covers some 200,000 clones, with 85% to 90% appearing a single time and roughly 3.3% taken by the ten largest. Grouping used clinical history reported by participants in a survey and questionnaire.

Sample: PBMCs or T cells enriched from blood (not recorded which). The sequence was obtained from a woman between 50 and 59 years old in a cohort exposed to, infected with or recovered from COVID-19 (not recorded which). The genes are TRBV28 and TRBJ2-5, with D possibly being TRBD1 (5 bases). This chain's CDR3 is CASSLLRRVQETQYF. CDR3 sequence (DNA): TGTGCCAGCAGTTTATTACGCAGGGTCCAAGAGACCCAGTACTTC. The variable domain in full, with the rest retrieved from reference TRBV28 and TRBJ2-5, is DVKVTQSSRYLVKRTGEKVFLECVQDMDHENMFWYRQDPGLGLRLIYFSYDVKMKEKGDIPEGYSVSREKKERFSLILESASTNQTSMYLCASSLLRRVQETQYFGPGTRLLVL.